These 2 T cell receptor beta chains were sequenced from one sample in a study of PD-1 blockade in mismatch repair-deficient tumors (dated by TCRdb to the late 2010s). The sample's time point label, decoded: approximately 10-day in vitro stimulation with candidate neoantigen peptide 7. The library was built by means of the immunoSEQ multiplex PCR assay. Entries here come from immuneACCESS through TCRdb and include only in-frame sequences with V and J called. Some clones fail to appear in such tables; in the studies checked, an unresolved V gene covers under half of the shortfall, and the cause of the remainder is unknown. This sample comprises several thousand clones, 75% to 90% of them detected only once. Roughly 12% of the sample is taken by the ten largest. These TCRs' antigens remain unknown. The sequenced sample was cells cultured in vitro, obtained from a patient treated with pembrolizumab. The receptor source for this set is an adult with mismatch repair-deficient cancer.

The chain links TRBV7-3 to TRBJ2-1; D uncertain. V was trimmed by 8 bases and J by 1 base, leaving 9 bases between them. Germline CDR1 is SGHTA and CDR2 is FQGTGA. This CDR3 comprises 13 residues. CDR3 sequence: CASGETSYNEQFF. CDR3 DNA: TGTGCCAGCGGGGAAACATCCTACAATGAGCAGTTCTTC.

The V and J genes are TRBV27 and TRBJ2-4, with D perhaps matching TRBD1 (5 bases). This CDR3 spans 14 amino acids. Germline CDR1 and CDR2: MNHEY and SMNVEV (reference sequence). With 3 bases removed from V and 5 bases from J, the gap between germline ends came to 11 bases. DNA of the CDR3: TGTGCCAGCAGTTTTCAGGGATCCCAAAACATTCAGTACTTC. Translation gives CASSFQGSQNIQYF.